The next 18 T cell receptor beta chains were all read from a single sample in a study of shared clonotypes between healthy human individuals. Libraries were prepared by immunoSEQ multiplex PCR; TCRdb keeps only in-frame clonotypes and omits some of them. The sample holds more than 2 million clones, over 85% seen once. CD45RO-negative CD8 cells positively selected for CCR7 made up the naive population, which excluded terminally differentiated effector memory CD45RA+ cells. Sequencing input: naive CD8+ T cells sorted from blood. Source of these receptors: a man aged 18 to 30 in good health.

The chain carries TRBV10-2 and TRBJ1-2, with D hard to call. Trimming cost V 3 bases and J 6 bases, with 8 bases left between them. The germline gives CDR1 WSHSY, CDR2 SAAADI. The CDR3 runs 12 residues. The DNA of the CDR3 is TGCGCCAGCAGTGATAGCTTGGATGGCTACACCTTC. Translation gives CASSDSLDGYTF.

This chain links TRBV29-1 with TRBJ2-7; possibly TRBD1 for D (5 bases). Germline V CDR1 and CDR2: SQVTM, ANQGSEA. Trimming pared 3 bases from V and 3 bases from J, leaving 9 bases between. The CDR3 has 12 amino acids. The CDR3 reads CSVEGLDYEQYF. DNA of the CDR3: TGCAGCGTTGAGGGGCTCGACTACGAGCAGTACTTC.

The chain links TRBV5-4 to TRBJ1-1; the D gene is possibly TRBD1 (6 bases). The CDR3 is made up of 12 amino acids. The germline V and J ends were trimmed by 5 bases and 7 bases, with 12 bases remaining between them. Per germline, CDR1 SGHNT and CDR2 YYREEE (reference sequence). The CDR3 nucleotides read TGTGCCAGCAGGCAGCAAGGGGGTGAAGCTTTCTTT. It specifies CASRQQGGEAFF.

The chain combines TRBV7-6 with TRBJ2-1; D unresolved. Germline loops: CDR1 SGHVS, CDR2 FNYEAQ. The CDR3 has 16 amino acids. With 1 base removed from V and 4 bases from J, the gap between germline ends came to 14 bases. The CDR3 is CASSLVSGILYNEQFF. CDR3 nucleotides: TGTGCCAGCAGCTTAGTATCCGGCATCCTTTACAATGAGCAGTTCTTC.

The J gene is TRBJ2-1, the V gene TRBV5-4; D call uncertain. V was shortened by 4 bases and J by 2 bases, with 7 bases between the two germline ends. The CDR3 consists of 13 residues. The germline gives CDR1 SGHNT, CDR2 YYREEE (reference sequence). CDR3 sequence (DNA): TGTGCCAGCAGCGCCGTTACCTACAATGAGCAGTTCTTC. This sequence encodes CASSAVTYNEQFF.

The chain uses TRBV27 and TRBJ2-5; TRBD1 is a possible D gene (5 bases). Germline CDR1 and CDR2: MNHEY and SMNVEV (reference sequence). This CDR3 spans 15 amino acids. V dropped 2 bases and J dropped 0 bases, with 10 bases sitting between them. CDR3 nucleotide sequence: TGTGCCAGCAGTTTAGGGGCAGGGAACCAAGAGACCCAGTACTTC. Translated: CASSLGAGNQETQYF.

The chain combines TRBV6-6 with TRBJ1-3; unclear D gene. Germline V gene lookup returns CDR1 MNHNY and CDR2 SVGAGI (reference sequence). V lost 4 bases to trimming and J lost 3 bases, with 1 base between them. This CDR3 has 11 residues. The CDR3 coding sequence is TGTGCCAGCAGTTTTGGAAACACCATATATTTT. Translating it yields CASSFGNTIYF.

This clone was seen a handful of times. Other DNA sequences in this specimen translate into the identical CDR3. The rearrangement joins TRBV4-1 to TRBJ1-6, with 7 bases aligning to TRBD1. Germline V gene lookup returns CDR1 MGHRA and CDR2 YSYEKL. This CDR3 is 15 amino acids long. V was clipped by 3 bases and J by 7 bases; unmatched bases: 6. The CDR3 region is CASSQETGLNSPLHF. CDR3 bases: TGCGCCAGCAGCCAGGAGACAGGGTTAAATTCACCCCTCCACTTT.

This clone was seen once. The CDR3 bases are TGTGCCAGCAGCCCTGCAAGGGGAACAGCCGGACATGAAAAACTGTTTTTT. Amino acid sequence: CASSPARGTAGHEKLFF. The chain employs TRBV7-9 and TRBJ1-4, with a weak D call TRBD1 (5 bases). CDR3 length: 17 residues. V was pared by 5 bases and J by 6 bases, with 22 bases between. Germline loops: CDR1 SEHNR, CDR2 FQNEAQ (reference sequence).

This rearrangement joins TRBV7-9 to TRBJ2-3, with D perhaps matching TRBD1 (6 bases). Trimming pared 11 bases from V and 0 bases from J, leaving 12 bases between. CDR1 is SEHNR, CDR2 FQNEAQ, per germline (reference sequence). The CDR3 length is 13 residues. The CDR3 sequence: CASRDMSTDTQYF. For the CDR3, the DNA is TGTGCCTCTCGGGACATGAGCACAGATACGCAGTATTTT.

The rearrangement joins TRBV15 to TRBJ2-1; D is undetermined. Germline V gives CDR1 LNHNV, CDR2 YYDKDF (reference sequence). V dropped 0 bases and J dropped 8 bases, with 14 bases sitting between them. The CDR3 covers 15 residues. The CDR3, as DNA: TGTGCCACCAGCAGAGATGCAGGAGTCTCGCATGAGCAGTTCTTC. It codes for CATSRDAGVSHEQFF. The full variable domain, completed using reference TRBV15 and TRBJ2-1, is DAMVIQNPRYQVTQFGKPVTLSCSQTLNHNVMYWYQQKSSQAPKLLFHYYDKDFNNEADTPDNFQSRRPNTSFCFLDIRSPGLGDTAMYLCATSRDAGVSHEQFFGPGTRLTVL.

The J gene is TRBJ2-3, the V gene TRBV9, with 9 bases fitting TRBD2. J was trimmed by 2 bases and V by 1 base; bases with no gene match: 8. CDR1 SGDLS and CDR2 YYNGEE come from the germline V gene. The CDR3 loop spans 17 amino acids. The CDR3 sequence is CASSVSGSGGLTDTQYF. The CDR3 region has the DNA TGTGCCAGCAGCGTATCGGGTAGCGGGGGACTCACAGATACGCAGTATTTT.

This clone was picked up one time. The CDR3: CASSVELGALYEQYF. Written as DNA, the CDR3 is TGTGCCAGCAGCGTAGAGCTAGGGGCTCTCTACGAGCAGTACTTC. The chain is built from TRBV9 and TRBJ2-7; perhaps TRBD1 as D (5 bases). The CDR3 is 15 residues long. V dropped 0 bases and J dropped 3 bases, with 13 bases sitting between them. Germline V lookup: CDR1 SGDLS, CDR2 YYNGEE.

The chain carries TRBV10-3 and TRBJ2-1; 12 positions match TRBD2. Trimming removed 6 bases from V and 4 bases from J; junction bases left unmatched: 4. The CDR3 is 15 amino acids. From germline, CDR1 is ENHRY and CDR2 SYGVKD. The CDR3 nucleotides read TGTGCCATCAGCCGGACTAGCGGGGAATACAATGAGCAGTTCTTC. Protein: CAISRTSGEYNEQFF.

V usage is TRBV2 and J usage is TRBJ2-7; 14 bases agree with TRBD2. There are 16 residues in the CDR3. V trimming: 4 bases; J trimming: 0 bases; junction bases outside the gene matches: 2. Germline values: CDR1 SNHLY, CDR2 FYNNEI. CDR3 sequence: CASSVGLAGASYEQYF. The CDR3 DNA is TGTGCCAGCAGTGTGGGACTAGCGGGGGCCTCCTACGAGCAGTACTTC.

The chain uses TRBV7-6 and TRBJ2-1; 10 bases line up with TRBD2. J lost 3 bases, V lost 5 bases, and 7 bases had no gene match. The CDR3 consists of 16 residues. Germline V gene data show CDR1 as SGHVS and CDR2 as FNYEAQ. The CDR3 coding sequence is TGTGCCAGCAGCCAGTTAGCGGGAGGCGGCTACAATGAGCAGTTCTTC. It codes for CASSQLAGGGYNEQFF.

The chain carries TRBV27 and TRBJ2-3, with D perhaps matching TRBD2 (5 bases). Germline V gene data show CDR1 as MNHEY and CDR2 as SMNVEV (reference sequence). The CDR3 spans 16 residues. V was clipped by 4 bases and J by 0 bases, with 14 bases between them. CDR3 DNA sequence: TGTGCCAGCAGTTCCCCCCACGGGGAGAGCACAGATACGCAGTATTTT. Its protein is CASSSPHGESTDTQYF.

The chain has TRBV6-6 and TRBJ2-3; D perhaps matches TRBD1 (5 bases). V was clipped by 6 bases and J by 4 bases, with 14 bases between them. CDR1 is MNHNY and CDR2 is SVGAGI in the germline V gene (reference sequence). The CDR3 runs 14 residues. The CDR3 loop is CASSRFGAPDTQYF. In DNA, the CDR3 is TGTGCCAGCAGCCGGTTTGGGGCGCCAGATACGCAGTATTTT.